The 25 T cell receptor beta chains in this list originate from one sample, sequenced in a study of blood T cell repertoires in COVID-19. The protocol was immunoSEQ multiplex PCR, while the TCRdb copy is restricted to in-frame clones and leaves out a portion. Of 120,000 to 150,000 clones detected, about 87% appear once; the ten largest clones hold 2.5% to 3%. Specimen: peripheral blood. The origin of the receptors is a human donor with COVID-19, enrolled during active disease. The donor label of this sample is uncertain.

This chain uses TRBV7-6 with TRBJ1-1; D call uncertain. V gave up 8 bases and J gave up 11 bases, with 18 bases separating them. The CDR3 consists of 12 residues. Germline V gene sequence: CDR1 SGHVS, CDR2 FNYEAQ. CDR3 loop: CASGPLRTLAFF. CDR3 nucleotides: TGTGCCAGCGGGCCCCTCCGTACGCTGGCTTTCTTT.

A remark on this clone: The junction departs from germline at one end; a sequencing error may be responsible. The rearrangement joins TRBV7-7 to TRBJ2-3, with 12 bases fitting TRBD2. The CDR3 sequence is 16 residues long. The germline V gene encodes CDR1 SSHAT and CDR2 FNYEAQ (reference sequence). The CDR3, as DNA: TGTGCTAGCAGCTTAAGCTCCGGGACTAGCGGGGATACGCAGTATTTT. Translated: CASSLSSGTSGDTQYF.

In this sample, this clone turned up once. CDR3 in amino acids: CASSIYRGISYEQYF. The DNA of the CDR3 is TGTGCCAGTAGTATTTACCGGGGGATCTCCTACGAGCAGTACTTC. The chain has TRBV19 and TRBJ2-7; possibly TRBD2 for D (6 bases). The V and J ends lost 3 bases and 0 bases respectively, with 12 bases between them. Germline CDR1 LNHDA, CDR2 SQIVND (reference sequence). The CDR3 is made up of 15 amino acids.

The chain is built from TRBV10-3 and TRBJ2-3, with D maybe TRBD2 (6 bases). The CDR3 contains 14 residues. The germline CDR1 and CDR2 sequences are ENHRY and SYGVKD. Trimming stripped 7 bases from V and 5 bases from J, with 16 bases between. CDR3 amino acids: CAITADPRGDTQYF. The CDR3 coding sequence is TGTGCCATCACGGCGGATCCGCGGGGAGATACGCAGTATTTT.

The chain links TRBV4-1 to TRBJ2-1, with D tentatively TRBD2 (6 bases). V was pared by 0 bases and J by 8 bases, with 11 bases between. This CDR3 is built from 14 residues. The germline CDR1 and CDR2 sequences are MGHRA and YSYEKL. This chain's CDR3 is CASSQDRWRDEQFF. The DNA for the CDR3 is TGCGCCAGCAGCCAAGACCGGTGGAGGGATGAGCAGTTCTTC.

This clone was picked up one time. The J gene is TRBJ2-2, the V gene TRBV5-4, with 8 bases lining up with TRBD2. This CDR3 has 16 amino acids. CDR1 is SGHNT, CDR2 YYREEE, per germline (reference sequence). Trimming cost V 3 bases and J 7 bases; bases outside gene matches: 11. The DNA of the CDR3 is TGTGCCAGCAGCTCGCCTCCGAGCGGGGGCCTCGGGGAGCTGTTTTTT. Its translation is CASSSPPSGGLGELFF.

The chain carries TRBV15 and TRBJ2-7, with TRBD1 matching 7 bases. The V gene's germline CDR1 is LNHNV and CDR2 YYDKDF (reference sequence). V gave up 4 bases and J gave up 4 bases; unmatched junction bases: 4. The CDR3 totals 13 residues. The CDR3 DNA sequence: TGTGCCACCAGCAAAGGACAGGCGTACGAGCAGTACTTC. This codes for CATSKGQAYEQYF.

The chain is built from TRBV6-5 and TRBJ1-1, with a weak D call TRBD1 (5 bases). Germline V CDR1 and CDR2: MNHEY, SVGAGI. Trimming removed 6 bases at V and 4 bases at J, with 9 bases between. This CDR3 region has 12 residues. The CDR3 region has the DNA TGTGCCAGCAGCGCAGGGTTCACTGAAGCTTTCTTT. Its translation: CASSAGFTEAFF.

The rearrangement links TRBV6-6 to TRBJ1-5; D ambiguous. CDR1 and CDR2 from the germline V gene are MNHNY and SVGAGI (reference sequence). The CDR3 has 14 residues. V was trimmed by 1 base and J by 0 bases, leaving 4 bases between them. CDR3 DNA sequence: TGTGCCAGCAGTTACTGGGCTAGCAATCAGCCCCAGCATTTT. Encoded protein: CASSYWASNQPQHF.

This chain joins TRBV3-1 (or the pseudogene TRBV3-2) and TRBJ1-2; 7 bases are a match to TRBD1. V shed 3 bases, J shed 3 bases, and the junction held 7 bases outside the gene matches. There are 15 residues in the CDR3. Germline-derived CDR1 and CDR2 are LGHDT and YNNKEL (reference sequence). In DNA form, the CDR3 reads TGTGCCAGCAGCCATCGGACAGGCCTTTACTATGGCTACACCTTC. The encoded protein is CASSHRTGLYYGYTF.

The CDR3 loop reads CASSLDTQLVEKLFF. CDR3 in DNA: TGTGCCAGCAGCTTAGATACCCAACTAGTTGAAAAACTGTTTTTT. J is TRBJ1-4 and V is TRBV7-2; D remains unclear. Between the trimmed V and J ends, which lost 1 base and 7 bases, there was a span of 13 bases. Germline CDR1 SGHTA, CDR2 FQGNSA. There are 15 residues in the CDR3.

A few counts support this clone. The genes are TRBV28 and TRBJ1-2; the D gene is possibly TRBD1 (5 bases). Germline V gene sequence: CDR1 MDHEN, CDR2 SYDVKM. This CDR3 spans 12 amino acids. V was clipped by 5 bases and J by 7 bases, with 11 bases between them. The CDR3: CASSETGLGYTF. In nucleotides, the CDR3 is TGTGCCAGCAGTGAAACAGGTCTTGGCTACACCTTC.

The chain has TRBV11-2 and TRBJ2-7; perhaps TRBD1 as D (5 bases). The V gene lost 3 bases and the J gene lost 11 bases, with 20 bases spanning the gap. The CDR3 has 14 residues. The germline gives CDR1 SGHAT, CDR2 FQNNGV. The CDR3 nucleotides are TGTGCCAGCAGCTTCACAGGCGCCCCTACGAGCAAGTACTTC. Translating gives CASSFTGAPTSKYF.

This chain connects TRBV27 to TRBJ1-2; D remains ambiguous. Trimming stripped 3 bases from V and 3 bases from J, with 11 bases between. Germline V gives CDR1 MNHEY, CDR2 SMNVEV (reference sequence). This CDR3 region has 14 residues. The CDR3 loop reads CASSFSGADYGYTF. CDR3 DNA: TGTGCCAGCAGTTTCTCGGGTGCGGACTATGGCTACACCTTC.

The V and J genes are TRBV2 and TRBJ2-7; 7 bases agree with TRBD2. Germline-derived CDR1 and CDR2 are SNHLY and FYNNEI. With V trimmed by 9 bases and J by 0 bases, 5 bases remained unmatched. This CDR3 is 13 amino acids long. The DNA of the CDR3 is TGTGCCAGTGGGGGGGTGGGCTCCTACGAGCAGTACTTC. The encoded protein is CASGGVGSYEQYF. The variable domain in full, with the rest retrieved from reference TRBV2 and TRBJ2-7, is EPEVTQTPSHQVTQMGQEVILRCVPISNHLYFYWYRQILGQKVEFLVSFYNNEISEKSEIFDDQFSVERPDGSNFTLKIRSTKLEDSAMYFCASGGVGSYEQYFGPGTRLTVT.

Here the CDR3 DNA reads TGTGCCAGCAGCCAAGACTGGGGGGGGGCCCCGGGGGCCGAGCAGTACTTC. Amino acids: CASSQDWGGAPGAEQYF. J is TRBJ2-7 and V is TRBV3-1 (or the pseudogene TRBV3-2); weak D call: TRBD2 (7 bases). CDR1 is LGHDT, CDR2 YNNKEL, per germline (reference sequence). Trimming took 0 bases from V and 6 from J, leaving 21 bases between them. The CDR3 spans 17 residues.

The chain recombines TRBV10-1 with TRBJ2-2, with TRBD1 as a possible D gene (6 bases). The CDR3 consists of 14 residues. Looked up from germline, CDR1 is WNHNN and CDR2 is SYGVQD (reference sequence). Trimming stripped 10 bases from V and 2 bases from J, with 14 bases between. This CDR3 reads CATSGQRNTGELFF. The CDR3, as DNA: TGCGCCACGTCAGGACAGAGAAACACCGGGGAGCTGTTTTTT.

The V and J genes are TRBV7-6 and TRBJ2-7; 7 nucleotides agree with TRBD2. Trimming at V came to 5 bases and at J to 1 base, leaving 14 bases not matched to a gene. This CDR3 is built from 17 residues. Germline V gene data show CDR1 as SGHVS and CDR2 as FNYEAQ. The DNA of the CDR3 is TGTGCCAGCAGCCGGTTGCCGCGAGGCGGGAGATCCTACGAGCAGTACTTC. Translated: CASSRLPRGGRSYEQYF.

The chain joins TRBV7-9 to TRBJ2-7, with D uncertain. The germline V and J ends were trimmed by 3 bases and 0 bases, with 6 bases remaining between them. The CDR3 spans 13 residues. Germline lookup yields CDR1 SEHNR and CDR2 FQNEAQ (reference sequence). For the CDR3, the DNA is TGTGCCAGCAGCTTTGGCAGCTCCTACGAGCAGTACTTC. Translated, it gives CASSFGSSYEQYF.

The chain links TRBV18 to TRBJ1-4; 9 positions agree with TRBD1. The CDR3 has 18 residues. The germline CDR1 and CDR2 sequences are KGHSH and LQKENI. V trimming: 2 bases; J trimming: 1 base; junction bases outside the gene matches: 8. The CDR3 loop is CASSPYTGGIGTNEKLFF. The CDR3 DNA sequence: TGTGCCAGCTCACCATATACAGGGGGCATCGGAACTAATGAAAAACTGTTTTTT.

V gene TRBV4-1 combines with J gene TRBJ1-1, with 10 bases fitting TRBD1. This CDR3 is 16 amino acids long. The germline CDR1 and CDR2 sequences are MGHRA and YSYEKL. The junction had 10 bases not matched to a gene; V was cut back by 9 bases and J by 0 bases. The CDR3 spells CASAWGQGTMNTEAFF. Written as DNA, the CDR3 is TGCGCCAGTGCTTGGGGACAGGGGACCATGAACACTGAAGCTTTCTTT.

As concerns this clone: A junction end diverges from the germline sequence, so it may reflect a read error. The V call is TRBV7-7, the J call TRBJ2-1, with D possibly TRBD2 on 5 matching bases. The germline CDR1 and CDR2 sequences are SSHAT and FNYEAQ (reference sequence). The CDR3 loop spans 13 amino acids. CDR3 DNA sequence: TGTGCTAGCAGCTTGGCGGGTAGCAATGAGCAGTTCTTC. This gives the protein CASSLAGSNEQFF.

The V call is TRBV11-3, the J call TRBJ2-5; weak D call: TRBD1 (5 bases). The CDR3 is 13 amino acids. Germline loops: CDR1 SGHNT, CDR2 YENEEA. V lost 4 bases and J 1 base, leaving 7 bases between the germline ends. CDR3 protein: CASSYDSQETQYF. CDR3 in DNA: TGTGCCAGCAGCTACGACAGCCAAGAGACCCAGTACTTC. Drawing the rest from reference TRBV11-3 and TRBJ2-5, the complete variable domain is EAGVVQSPRYKIIEKKQPVAFWCNPISGHNTLYWYLQNLGQGPELLIRYENEEAVDDSQLPKDRFSAERLKGVDSTLKIQPAELGDSAVYLCASSYDSQETQYFGPGTRLLVL.

The chain combines TRBV3-1 (or the pseudogene TRBV3-2) with TRBJ2-5; TRBD1 matches 7 bases. The CDR3 totals 15 residues. Germline lookup yields CDR1 LGHDT and CDR2 YNNKEL (reference sequence). J was trimmed by 6 bases and V by 0 bases; bases with no gene match: 7. CDR3 loop: CASSQDLGGRKTQYF. CDR3 DNA: TGTGCCAGCAGCCAAGATCTAGGGGGCCGGAAGACCCAGTACTTC.

This clone was picked up one time. The chain uses TRBV27 and TRBJ1-6, with 7 bases lining up with TRBD1. Germline values: CDR1 MNHEY, CDR2 SMNVEV (reference sequence). V dropped 4 bases and J dropped 7; count of bases not matched to a gene: 4. The CDR3 covers 14 residues. CDR3 residues: CASSYRGWNSPLHF. In DNA form, the CDR3 reads TGTGCCAGCAGTTACAGGGGTTGGAATTCACCCCTCCACTTT.